This TCR beta chain was captured in a study of shared clonotypes between healthy human individuals. This clone was picked up one time. With V trimmed by 7 bases and J by 6 bases, 5 bases remained unmatched. CDR3 size: 14 residues. CDR1 is MNHNS, CDR2 SASEGT, per germline. Genomic DNA (from each subset) was split evenly across several immunoSEQ plates. About 30,000 T cell genomes, or approximately 0.2 ug DNA, went into the sorted-subset replicate PCRs. Method: immunoSEQ multiplex PCR; TCRdb's copy keeps in-frame clones and lacks some. The table records 2,500,000 or so clones, 93% of them present only once. Healthy adults negative for HIV, lacking recent acute infections or vaccinations, served as donors. The split of CD4+ cells yielded CD45RA+ naive and CD45RA-negative memory subsets.

The J gene is TRBJ2-2, the V gene TRBV6-1; TRBD1 matches at 10 bases. The specimen sequenced was naive CD4+ T cells from PBMCs. Subset reported: CD45RA+ positively selected. The TCR sequence derives from a man aged 18 to 35 in good health. Some clones in this sample may be carry-over from other donors' samples. CDR3 sequence (DNA): TGTGCCAGCAAGGCGACAGGGGGCTCCGGGGAGCTGTTTTTT. Amino acids: CASKATGGSGELFF.